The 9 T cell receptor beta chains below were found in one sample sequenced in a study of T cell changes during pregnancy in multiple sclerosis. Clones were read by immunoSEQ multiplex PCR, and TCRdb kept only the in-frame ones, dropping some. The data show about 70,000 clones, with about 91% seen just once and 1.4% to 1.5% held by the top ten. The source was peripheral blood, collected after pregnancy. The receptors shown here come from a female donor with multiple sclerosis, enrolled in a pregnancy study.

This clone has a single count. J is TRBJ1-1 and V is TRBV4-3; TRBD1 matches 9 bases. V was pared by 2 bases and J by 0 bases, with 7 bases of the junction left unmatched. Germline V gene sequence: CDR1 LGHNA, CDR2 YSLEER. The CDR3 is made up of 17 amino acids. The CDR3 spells CASSQYAGQGMNTEAFF. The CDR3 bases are TGCGCCAGCAGCCAATATGCCGGACAGGGGATGAACACTGAAGCTTTCTTT.

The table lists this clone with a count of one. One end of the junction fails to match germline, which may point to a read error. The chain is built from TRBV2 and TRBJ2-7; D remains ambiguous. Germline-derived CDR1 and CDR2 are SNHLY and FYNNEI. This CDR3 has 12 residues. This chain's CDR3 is CASSDNSQVLDF. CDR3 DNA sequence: TGTGCCAGCAGTGATAATTCCCAGGTTCTGGACTTC.

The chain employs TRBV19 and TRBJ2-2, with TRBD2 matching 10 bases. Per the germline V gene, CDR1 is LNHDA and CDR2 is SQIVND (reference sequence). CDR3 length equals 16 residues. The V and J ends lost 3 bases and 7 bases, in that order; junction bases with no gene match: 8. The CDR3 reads CASSMAAGGVFGELFF. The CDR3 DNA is TGTGCCAGTAGTATGGCAGCGGGAGGGGTCTTCGGGGAGCTGTTTTTT.

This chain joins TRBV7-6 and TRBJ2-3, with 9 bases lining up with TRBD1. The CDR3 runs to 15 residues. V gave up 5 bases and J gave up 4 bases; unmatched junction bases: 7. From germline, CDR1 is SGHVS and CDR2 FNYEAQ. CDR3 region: CASSPGTGRADTQYF. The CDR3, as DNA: TGTGCCAGCAGCCCAGGGACAGGGAGGGCAGATACGCAGTATTTT. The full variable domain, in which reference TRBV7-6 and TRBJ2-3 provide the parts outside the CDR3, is GAGVSQSPRYKVTKRGQDVALRCDPISGHVSLYWYRQALGQGPEFLTYFNYEAQQDKSGLPNDRFSAERPEGSISTLTIQRTEQRDSAMYRCASSPGTGRADTQYFGPGTRLTVL.

CDR3 residues: CASSQGDDTDTQYF. CDR3 DNA: TGTGCCAGTAGTCAGGGGGATGACACAGATACGCAGTATTTT. The chain has TRBV19 and TRBJ2-3; 7 bases align to TRBD1. V was clipped by 5 bases and J by 2 bases; unmatched bases: 4. The CDR3 loop spans 14 amino acids. Germline loops: CDR1 LNHDA, CDR2 SQIVND (reference sequence).

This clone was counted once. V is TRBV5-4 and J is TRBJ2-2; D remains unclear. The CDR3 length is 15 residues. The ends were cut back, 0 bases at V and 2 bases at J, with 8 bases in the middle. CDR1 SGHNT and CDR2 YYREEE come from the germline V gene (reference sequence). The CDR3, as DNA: TGTGCCAGCAGCTTGGTTGGCAGAAACACCGGGGAGCTGTTTTTT. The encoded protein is CASSLVGRNTGELFF.

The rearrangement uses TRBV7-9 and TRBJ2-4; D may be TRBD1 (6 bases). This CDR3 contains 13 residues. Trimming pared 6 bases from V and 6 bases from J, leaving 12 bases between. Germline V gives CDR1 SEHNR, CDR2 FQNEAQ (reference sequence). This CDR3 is CASSQGSVNIQYF. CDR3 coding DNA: TGTGCCAGCAGTCAGGGGAGTGTAAACATTCAGTACTTC.

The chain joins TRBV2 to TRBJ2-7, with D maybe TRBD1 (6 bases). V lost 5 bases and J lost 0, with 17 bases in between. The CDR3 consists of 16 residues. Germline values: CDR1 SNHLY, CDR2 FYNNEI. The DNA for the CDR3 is TGTGCCAGCAGTCCCCCGCTCCCACAGGGCTCCTACGAGCAGTACTTC. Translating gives CASSPPLPQGSYEQYF. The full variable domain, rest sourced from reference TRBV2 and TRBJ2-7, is EPEVTQTPSHQVTQMGQEVILRCVPISNHLYFYWYRQILGQKVEFLVSFYNNEISEKSEIFDDQFSVERPDGSNFTLKIRSTKLEDSAMYFCASSPPLPQGSYEQYFGPGTRLTVT.

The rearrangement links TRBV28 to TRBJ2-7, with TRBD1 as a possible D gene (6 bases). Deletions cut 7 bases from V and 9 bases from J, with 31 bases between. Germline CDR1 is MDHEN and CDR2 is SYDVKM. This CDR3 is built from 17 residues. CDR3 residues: CASTTNRGQSGTSAQYF. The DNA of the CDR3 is TGTGCCAGCACTACTAATAGAGGACAGTCGGGGACGAGTGCGCAGTACTTC.